Sequencing of this TCR beta chain was carried out in a study of T cells in Graves' hyperthyroidism and ophthalmopathy. Template material for amplifying TCR beta CDR3 regions consisted of RNA transcripts. HTBI primers were used for first-round RT-PCR of the TCR CDR3. TCRdb independently ran MiXCR on the multiplex PCR reads; one entry per CDR3 protein. The table shows fewer than 650,000 distinct CDR3 sequences, with over 35% occurring only once. The TCR comes from an adult woman with Graves' disease, either hyperthyroidism or ophthalmopathy (not recorded which). Material for sequencing was peripheral blood or thyroid tissue (not recorded which).

The CDR3 DNA is TGTGCCAGCAGCCAAGACAGGGACCGGGAGCAGTACTTC. This sequence encodes CASSQDRDREQYF. The chain recombines TRBV19 with TRBJ2-7, with 7 bases identical to TRBD1. The CDR3 runs to 13 residues. Germline values: CDR1 LNHDA, CDR2 SQIVND (reference sequence). Unmatched junction bases numbered 12, after V lost 9 bases and J lost 7 bases.